A single sample is the source of the 21 T cell receptor beta chains below, sequenced in a study of response to subunit inactivated influenza vaccine. TCRdb recomputed calls from the RT-PCR reads with MiXCR, one row per CDR3 protein. The sample carries some 500,000 distinct CDR3 sequences, 10% to 15% recorded once. The sample was PBMCs from blood, taken roughly 47 days after vaccination. These receptors originate from a man aged 50 to 60 who received an inactivated influenza vaccine.

This clonotype appeared many times. This chain connects TRBV28 to TRBJ2-1, with D tentatively TRBD1 (6 bases). This CDR3 comprises 15 residues. Germline V gene data show CDR1 as MDHEN and CDR2 as SYDVKM. Trimming removed 5 bases from V and 2 bases from J, with 13 bases in between. CDR3 sequence: CASSAPTGPYNEQFF. Written as DNA, the CDR3 is TGTGCCAGCAGTGCACCGACAGGCCCCTACAATGAGCAGTTCTTC.

This clonotype was recorded at least ten times. The rearrangement joins TRBV20-1 to TRBJ1-5; D is undetermined. Germline CDR1 DFQATT, CDR2 SNEGSKA (reference sequence). CDR3 size: 15 residues. The V gene lost 3 bases and the J gene lost 2 bases, with 14 bases spanning the gap. The CDR3 DNA follows: TGCAGTGCTAGCAAGGACCCCTTTGGCAATCAGCCCCAGCATTTT. Protein product: CSASKDPFGNQPQHF.

This sequence joins TRBV19 and TRBJ2-7; no clear D gene. The germline gives CDR1 LNHDA, CDR2 SQIVND (reference sequence). Trimming removed 6 bases at V and 7 bases at J, with 19 bases between. The CDR3 is 14 amino acids. The CDR3 region has the DNA TGTGCCAGTAGCCCTAGACCGATAACCTGGGAGCAGTACTTC. This gives the protein CASSPRPITWEQYF.

This clonotype has only a few counts. The rearrangement joins TRBV5-1 to TRBJ2-3, with D hard to call. Trimming took off 0 bases at V and 2 bases at J, with 13 bases between the two ends. Looked up from germline, CDR1 is SGHRS and CDR2 is YFSETQ. CDR3 length: 16 amino acids. The CDR3 DNA reads as TGCGCCAGCAGCTTGGTATCTCGCGGTATCACAGATACGCAGTATTTT. Translating gives CASSLVSRGITDTQYF.

A few counts support this clonotype. The CDR3, as DNA: TGTGCCAGCAGTGAGGAGGGGACCCACAATGAGCAGTTCTTC. Translating it yields CASSEEGTHNEQFF. The J gene is TRBJ2-1, the V gene TRBV6-1; D may be TRBD2 (6 bases). Looked up from germline, CDR1 is MNHNS and CDR2 is SASEGT. The CDR3 extends over 14 amino acids. The V gene lost 3 bases and the J gene lost 5 bases, with 11 bases spanning the gap.

This clonotype was seen only a few times. The chain employs TRBV4-2 and TRBJ2-5; no clear D. V lost 1 base and J lost 5, with 14 bases in between. The CDR3 covers 15 residues. From germline, CDR1 is LGHNA and CDR2 YNFKEQ. CDR3 residues: CASSQVVADRETQYF. The CDR3 nucleotides read TGTGCCAGCAGCCAAGTGGTGGCAGATAGGGAGACCCAGTACTTC.

The chain recombines TRBV9 with TRBJ1-4; possible D gene TRBD1, 5 bases. There are 15 residues in the CDR3. CDR1 SGDLS and CDR2 YYNGEE come from the germline V gene. V lost 4 bases and J lost 7, with 17 bases in between. The CDR3 sequence: CASSSIGGKGEKLFF. CDR3 DNA: TGTGCCAGCAGCTCTATCGGGGGGAAGGGTGAAAAACTGTTTTTT.

This rearrangement joins TRBV4-2 to TRBJ2-2; 9 bases are shared with TRBD2. CDR1 and CDR2 (germline): LGHNA, YNFKEQ. The CDR3 extends over 17 amino acids. The junction had 11 bases not matched to a gene; V was cut back by 6 bases and J by 3 bases. In DNA, the CDR3 is TGTGCCAGCAGAAAATTTTGGGCTAGCGGGGACACCGGGGAGCTGTTTTTT. Protein product: CASRKFWASGDTGELFF.

The V and J genes are TRBV9 and TRBJ1-1, with no clear D. Germline V lookup: CDR1 SGDLS, CDR2 YYNGEE. V was shortened by 4 bases and J by 8 bases, with 12 bases between the two germline ends. The CDR3 covers 12 residues. CDR3 protein: CASSSPTREAFF. In DNA, the CDR3 is TGTGCCAGCAGCTCCCCGACGAGAGAAGCTTTCTTT. Full variable domain (missing parts from reference TRBV9 and TRBJ1-1): DSGVTQTPKHLITATGQRVTLRCSPRSGDLSVYWYQQSLDQGLQFLIQYYNGEERAKGNILERFSAQQFPDLHSELNLSSLELGDSALYFCASSSPTREAFFGQGTRLTVV.

This clonotype occurred a few times. This chain uses TRBV6-2 or TRBV6-3 with TRBJ2-3; a possible D gene is TRBD1 (6 bases). CDR1 is MNHEY, CDR2 SVGEGT, per germline. The CDR3 totals 17 residues. The ends were cut back, 0 bases at V and 9 bases at J, with 22 bases in the middle. Here the CDR3 DNA reads TGTGCCAGCAGTTACTCGTACCGGGACACCCAGCAAGGAACGCAGTATTTT. Amino acid sequence: CASSYSYRDTQQGTQYF.

This clonotype was counted ten times or more. CDR3 DNA sequence: TGCAGTGCTAGAGTTCGGGGTAGCACAGATACGCAGTATTTT. Residues: CSARVRGSTDTQYF. The chain combines TRBV20-1 with TRBJ2-3, with D possibly TRBD2 on 5 matching bases. The CDR3 sequence is 14 residues long. The germline CDR1 and CDR2 sequences are DFQATT and SNEGSKA (reference sequence). With 1 base removed from V and 0 bases from J, the gap between germline ends came to 8 bases.

This clonotype has a handful of counts. The chain couples TRBV5-1 to TRBJ1-6, with D perhaps TRBD1 (6 bases). Germline V gene lookup returns CDR1 SGHRS and CDR2 YFSETQ. The CDR3 spans 15 residues. The germline V and J ends were trimmed by 0 bases and 5 bases, with 9 bases remaining between them. CDR3 nucleotide sequence: TGCGCCAGCAGCTTGGGTCCAGGGGATAATTCACCCCTCCACTTT. Its protein product is CASSLGPGDNSPLHF.

The chain combines TRBV7-9 with TRBJ2-5; 9 bases agree with TRBD2. The CDR3 has 16 residues. Germline V gene sequence: CDR1 SEHNR, CDR2 FQNEAQ (reference sequence). The V and J ends lost 5 bases and 5 bases, in that order; junction bases with no gene match: 12. CDR3 DNA sequence: TGTGCCAGCAGCCCACTGACTAGCGGAAGAGTGGAGACCCAGTACTTC. Its protein product is CASSPLTSGRVETQYF.

This clonotype appeared many times. The chain combines TRBV7-2 with TRBJ2-7, with TRBD2 as a possible D gene (6 bases). Germline CDR1 reads SGHTA; CDR2 reads FQGNSA. Trimming took 5 bases from V and 6 from J, leaving 20 bases between them. This CDR3 region has 15 residues. The CDR3 is CASSPSLTSLSEQYF. For the CDR3, the DNA is TGTGCCAGCAGCCCCTCATTGACTAGTTTAAGCGAGCAGTACTTC. The full variable domain, in which reference TRBV7-2 and TRBJ2-7 provide the parts outside the CDR3, is GAGVSQSPSNKVTEKGKDVELRCDPISGHTALYWYRQSLGQGLEFLIYFQGNSAPDKSGLPSDRFSAERTGGSVSTLTIQRTQQEDSAVYLCASSPSLTSLSEQYFGPGTRLTVT.

The chain links TRBV28 to TRBJ2-1; the D gene is possibly TRBD1 (6 bases). CDR3 length: 14 amino acids. Germline CDR1 MDHEN, CDR2 SYDVKM. V was shortened by 8 bases and J by 2 bases, with 13 bases between the two germline ends. This chain's CDR3 is CASGDTRPYNEQFF. DNA of the CDR3: TGTGCCAGCGGGGACACCCGCCCCTACAATGAGCAGTTCTTC.

This clonotype was found a few times. This rearrangement joins TRBV5-1 to TRBJ2-7; unclear D gene. The germline V gene encodes CDR1 SGHRS and CDR2 YFSETQ. The CDR3 has 13 amino acids. V shed 6 bases and J shed 6 bases, with 16 bases lying between them. The CDR3 sequence is CASTQERAGEQYF. The DNA for the CDR3 is TGCGCCAGCACCCAAGAAAGGGCCGGCGAGCAGTACTTC.

This clonotype appeared a few times. This sequence joins TRBV6-1 and TRBJ2-5, with D unresolved. This CDR3 is built from 16 residues. With 0 bases removed from V and 2 bases from J, the gap between germline ends came to 13 bases. Germline lookup yields CDR1 MNHNS and CDR2 SASEGT. In nucleotides, the CDR3 is TGTGCCAGCAGTGAAGCCTCTAGTTTGCGGCAAGAGACCCAGTACTTC. This translates into CASSEASSLRQETQYF.

The V gene is TRBV7-2, the J gene TRBJ2-5; D gene unclear. V lost 5 bases and J 3 bases, leaving 13 bases between the germline ends. CDR3 size: 14 residues. Germline CDR1 SGHTA, CDR2 FQGNSA. The CDR3 spells CASSPFGPKETQYF. The DNA of the CDR3 is TGTGCCAGCAGCCCCTTTGGGCCTAAAGAGACCCAGTACTTC.

The chain joins TRBV21-1 to TRBJ2-5; the D call in the table, TRBD1, was not verified against the DNA. TRBV21-1 is designated a pseudogene. This CDR3 is 14 amino acids long. CDR3 DNA: TGTGCCAGCATAATGGACAGTTTTCAAGAGACCCAGTACTTC. This translates into CASIMDSFQETQYF.

This clonotype was picked up a small number of times. The chain carries TRBV15 and TRBJ2-7; D unclear. The germline V gene encodes CDR1 LNHNV and CDR2 YYDKDF (reference sequence). CDR3 length: 13 amino acids. Between the trimmed V and J ends, which lost 0 bases and 5 bases, there was a span of 8 bases. The CDR3 DNA is TGTGCCACCAGCAGAGATGGTGGAAACGAGCAGTACTTC. It yields the protein CATSRDGGNEQYF. The entire variable domain, with the rest obtained from reference TRBV15 and TRBJ2-7, is as follows: DAMVIQNPRYQVTQFGKPVTLSCSQTLNHNVMYWYQQKSSQAPKLLFHYYDKDFNNEADTPDNFQSRRPNTSFCFLDIRSPGLGDTAMYLCATSRDGGNEQYFGPGTRLTVT.

This clonotype was seen at least ten times. The V gene is TRBV20-1, the J gene TRBJ1-2, with D perhaps matching TRBD1 (6 bases). The length of the CDR3 is 15 residues. CDR1 is DFQATT and CDR2 is SNEGSKA in the germline V gene (reference sequence). The V gene lost 2 bases and the J gene lost 1 base, with 14 bases spanning the gap. The CDR3 bases are TGCAGTGCTAGACCTACCTTGGACAGTAACTATGGCTACACCTTC. Translating it yields CSARPTLDSNYGYTF.